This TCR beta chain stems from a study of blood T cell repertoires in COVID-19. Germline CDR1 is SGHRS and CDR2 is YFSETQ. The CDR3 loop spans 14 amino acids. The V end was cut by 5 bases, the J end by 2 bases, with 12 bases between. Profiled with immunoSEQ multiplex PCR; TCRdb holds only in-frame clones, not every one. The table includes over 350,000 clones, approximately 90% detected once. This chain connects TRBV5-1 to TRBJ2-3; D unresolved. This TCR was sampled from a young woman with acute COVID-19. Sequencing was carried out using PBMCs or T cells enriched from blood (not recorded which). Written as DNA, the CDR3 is TGCGCCAGCAGTAGAATTCCCCCCACAGATACGCAGTATTTT. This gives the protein CASSRIPPTDTQYF.